This T cell receptor (beta chain) was identified in a study of tumor-infiltrating lymphocytes in glioblastoma multiforme. Germline V gene data show CDR1 as SQVTM and CDR2 as ANQGSEA. This CDR3 spans 15 amino acids. Losses at the gene ends were 5 bases for V and 6 bases for J; bases not matched to a gene: 15. TCRB libraries came from RNA via three nested multiplex PCR rounds. TCRB-specific cDNA synthesis used around 0.5 ug of total RNA. Unique molecular identifiers were not described for the libraries. TCRdb recomputed calls from the multiplex PCR reads with MiXCR, one row per CDR3 protein. This table holds roughly 8,400 distinct CDR3 sequences, 65% to 75% found once.

The receptor's source is a male donor with glioblastoma. The sample consisted of brain tumor tissue. The rearrangement links TRBV29-1 to TRBJ2-7; 8 bases fit TRBD2. The DNA for the CDR3 is TGCAGCGTTCAAAGTAGCGGGAAGGGGGGAAGCGAGCAGTACTTC. Its translation: CSVQSSGKGGSEQYF.